In this sample, the clone carrying this T cell receptor (beta chain) turned up once. The antigen is undetermined. This specimen belongs to a study of cytomegalovirus exposure and HLA in healthy donors. Across the whole study: The same platform was used for the 120 or so validation repertoires as for the approximately 730 first-cohort repertoires, as reported in a later analysis. Study-wide results and caveats: Investigators reported 150 to 200 TCR beta chains as tied to cytomegalovirus.

This CDR3 contains 15 residues. Per germline, CDR1 ENHRY and CDR2 SYGVKD. V gave up 5 bases and J gave up 1 base; unmatched junction bases: 6. The repertoire was sequenced with immunoSEQ multiplex PCR; TCRdb's copy has only in-frame clones and lacks some. The sample records approximately 160,000 clones, approximately 86% being singletons. From the 120-subject validation cohort, which was separate from the approximately 720-subject first cohort, the donors were drawn. The sequence derives from a man aged 25 to 40 in good health and CMV-seropositive. V gene TRBV10-3 combines with J gene TRBJ2-7; the match to TRBD2 covers 9 bases. The sequencing input was PBMCs. The CDR3 DNA follows: TGTGCCATCAGTATTCTAGCGGGGAAGTCCTACGAGCAGTACTTC. This sequence encodes CAISILAGKSYEQYF.